This T cell receptor beta chain comes out of a study of blood T cell repertoires in COVID-19. Overall study: T cells, B-cell-depleted T cells, or PBMCs provided the cDNA or gDNA that served as material.

CDR1 and CDR2 from the germline V gene are SGHNT and YYREEE (reference sequence). V dropped 4 bases and J dropped 5 bases, with 12 bases sitting between them. There are 13 residues in the CDR3. Recruits, aged roughly 18 to 100 years, lived in under 25 US areas. Clones were sequenced by immunoSEQ multiplex PCR, and TCRdb holds only the in-frame ones, with some missing. The data show fewer than 250,000 clones, around 91% seen once. The sample comprised PBMCs or T cells enriched from blood (not recorded which). This clonotype originated in a man under 40 who had been exposed to COVID-19. The chain combines TRBV5-4 with TRBJ2-5; D unresolved. The CDR3 sequence is CASSPLLGETQYF. CDR3 DNA sequence: TGTGCCAGCAGCCCCCTTCTCGGGGAGACCCAGTACTTC.